These 2 T cell receptor beta chains were sequenced from one sample in a study of neurological immune-mediated disorders. One entry per CDR3 protein, called by TCRdb with MiXCR from the 5' RACE reads. The profile shows more than 70,000 distinct CDR3 sequences, about 9.3% of them singletons. The specimen was PBMCs. These receptors were taken from a man in his forties in good health.

The chain has TRBV2 and TRBJ2-1; D is undetermined. The CDR3 has 15 amino acids. Germline V gives CDR1 SNHLY, CDR2 FYNNEI. V dropped 1 base and J dropped 0 bases, with 7 bases sitting between them. CDR3 sequence (DNA): TGTGCCAGCAGTGAAGGCAGGAGCTCCTACAATGAGCAGTTCTTC. As protein: CASSEGRSSYNEQFF.

This clonotype was recorded at least ten times. The V and J genes are TRBV2 and TRBJ2-3; 10 positions agree with TRBD2. The germline CDR1 and CDR2 sequences are SNHLY and FYNNEI. CDR3 length: 18 amino acids. Trimming at V came to 3 bases and at J to 5 bases, leaving 14 bases not matched to a gene. The CDR3 sequence: CASSDPSHVAGGRDTQYF. CDR3 coding DNA: TGTGCCAGCAGTGATCCCTCCCACGTAGCGGGGGGCAGAGATACGCAGTATTTT. The whole variable domain, remainder taken from reference TRBV2 and TRBJ2-3, is EPEVTQTPSHQVTQMGQEVILRCVPISNHLYFYWYRQILGQKVEFLVSFYNNEISEKSEIFDDQFSVERPDGSNFTLKIRSTKLEDSAMYFCASSDPSHVAGGRDTQYFGPGTRLTVL.